This T cell receptor beta chain was sequenced during a study of molecular identifiers for immune sequencing clone quantification. From the PCR reads, TCRdb called clonotypes with MiXCR, one entry per CDR3 protein. The repertoire holds more than 550,000 distinct CDR3 sequences, with 25% as singletons. The study's findings and limits: Highly expanded clone sizes could be underestimated by identical TCR molecules sharing a barcode.

This clonotype has just a few counts. Its antigen is undetermined. Looked up from germline, CDR1 is SGDLS and CDR2 is YYNGEE. The CDR3 runs to 14 residues. The V end was cut by 3 bases, the J end by 3 bases, with 10 bases between. The sequencing sample was made of naive CD8+ T cells from blood, with Jurkat cell RNA spiked in. Sample subset: FACS-sorted CD8+CD4-CCR7+CD45RA+ naive T cells. The receptor comes from a human donor in good health. Some libraries in this study had Jurkat cell RNA spiked in. The chain has TRBV9 and TRBJ1-5, with D uncertain. CDR3 sequence (DNA): TGTGCCAGCAGCGGAGTAGGGCCCAATCAGCCCCAGCATTTT. Translation: CASSGVGPNQPQHF.